This T cell receptor beta chain came from a study of T cell clonotyping in hematopoietic cell transplantation (dated by TCRdb to the early 2020s). Background on the whole study: A total of more than 110 blood samples were gathered in the study from a few dozen consecutive transplant recipients along with their related donors. Recruitment of patients was conducted between late 2015 and January 2017, and follow-up was continued until late 2020 or death. Here is what the overall study found, with its caveats: Just a small fraction of recipient repertoires overlapped with donor repertoires, and more than 97% appeared de novo at the given depth. Broader posttransplant TCR repertoire diversity was predicted by donor and pretransplant recipient Inverse Simpson Index values. The sample size was limited, and CD4 and CD8 repertoire contributions could not be separated because cells were not sorted. Recipient TCR diversity fell after transplant, with pathologically expanded clonotypes rising progressively from day 30 to day 180.

Notes on this clone: Its antigen target is currently unknown. There are no base qualities to consult, and no much larger clone falls within one base.

The immunoSEQ assay, a bias-controlled multiplex PCR with V- and J-specific primers, was used to amplify TCR beta CDR3 regions from genomic DNA. A proprietary barcode and Illumina adapter sequences were added to the CDR3 amplicons in a second PCR step. CDR3 libraries were sequenced on an Illumina MiSeq instrument. Per the authors' processing: Export and quality control were done with immunoSEQ Analyzer 3.0, while downstream analyses used R Bioconductor and Immunarch. Repertoire metrics were calculated using only productive rearrangements within the normalized downsampled data set. Clonotypes larger than 5 templates in the normalized cohort were defined as pathologically expanded. The Inverse Simpson Index served as the measure of repertoire diversity. The non-normalized data set was used for CMV-specificity analyses so that all clonotypes could be captured. Held by TCRdb, this immuneACCESS table contains in-frame sequences only and omits some clones. Under half of the omission traces to an unresolved V gene where checked; the cause of the rest is unknown. From that table come the V and J calls and clone size; the DNA was used to work out D and trimming. This sample comprises approximately 75,000 clones, approximately 94% of them detected only once. The ten largest clones add up to more than 1.5% of the sample.

According to the germline V gene, CDR1 reads MDHEN and CDR2 reads SYDVKM. Germline trimming: 6 bases from V, 7 bases from J; junction bases outside gene matches: 5. The CDR3 sequence holds 14 residues, the cysteine and phenylalanine included. Only CDR3 DNA is held: 42 bases, read in frame from base 1. Related transplant donors provided blood samples for TCR beta sequencing. Nuclei Lysis Solution was used to extract genomic DNA from fresh or cryopreserved unfractionated peripheral blood mononuclear cells. Recombination joined TRBV28 with TRBJ1-4; 10 junctional bases match TRBD1. The TCR originated in a man aged 50-60 years in good health. Some clones in this sample may be carry-over from other donors' samples. Sequencing was carried out using peripheral blood mononuclear cells. The sequenced DNA: TGTGCCAGCAGGGGGACAGGGGTTCGTGAAAAACTGTTTTTT. The resulting protein is CASRGTGVREKLFF.